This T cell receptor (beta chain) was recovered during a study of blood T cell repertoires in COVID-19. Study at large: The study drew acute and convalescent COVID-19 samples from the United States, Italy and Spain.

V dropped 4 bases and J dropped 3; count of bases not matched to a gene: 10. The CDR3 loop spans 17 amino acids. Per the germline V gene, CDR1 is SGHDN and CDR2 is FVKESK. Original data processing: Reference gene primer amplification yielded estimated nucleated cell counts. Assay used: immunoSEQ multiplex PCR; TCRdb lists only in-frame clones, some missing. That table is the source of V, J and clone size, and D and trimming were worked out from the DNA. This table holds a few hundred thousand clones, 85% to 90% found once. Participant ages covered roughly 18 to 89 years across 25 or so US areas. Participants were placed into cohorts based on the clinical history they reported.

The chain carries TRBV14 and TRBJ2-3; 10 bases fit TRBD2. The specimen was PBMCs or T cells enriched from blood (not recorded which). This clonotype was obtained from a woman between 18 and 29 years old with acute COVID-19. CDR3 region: CASSLTLAGARTDTQYF. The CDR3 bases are TGTGCCAGCAGCCTAACGCTAGCGGGAGCTAGGACAGATACGCAGTATTTT.